A selection of T cell receptor beta chains follows, all from one sample in a study of T cell responses to AZD1222 COVID-19 vaccine. The table came from immunoSEQ multiplex PCR; TCRdb's copy has only in-frame clones and leaves some out. The sample includes about 140,000 clones, around 90% seen only once; the top ten take 1.9%. Here the sequenced sample was peripheral blood, taken on day 0 of AZD1222 vaccination. The receptors were sampled from an adult in good health. Each CDR3 is given with its conserved first and last residue. The D gene is left open where the match is weak.

V gene: TRBV6-5
J gene: TRBJ1-2
D gene: NA
CDR3 protein: CASSYLTRGDGYTF

V gene: TRBV5-4
J gene: TRBJ1-4
D gene: NA
CDR3 protein: CASSLGPNEKLFF

V gene: TRBV11-2
J gene: TRBJ2-7
D gene: TRBD1
CDR3 protein: CASINDRGLGEQYF

V gene: TRBV28
J gene: TRBJ1-5
D gene: NA
CDR3 protein: CASSFEGENQPQHF

V gene: TRBV6-2/TRBV6-3
J gene: TRBJ1-2
D gene: NA
CDR3 protein: CASSDPGTTDGYTF

V gene: TRBV7-3
J gene: TRBJ2-3
D gene: NA
CDR3 protein: CASSLTRGEADTQYF

V gene: TRBV6-5
J gene: TRBJ1-2
D gene: NA
CDR3 protein: CASRVGGVGYTF

V gene: TRBV6-4
J gene: TRBJ2-2
D gene: NA
CDR3 protein: CASRRTGELFF

V gene: TRBV29-1
J gene: TRBJ2-7
D gene: TRBD1
CDR3 protein: CSARRTGAYEQYF

V gene: TRBV3-1/TRBV3-2
J gene: TRBJ1-1
D gene: NA
CDR3 protein: CASVRNTEAFF

V gene: TRBV6-5
J gene: TRBJ1-5
D gene: NA
CDR3 protein: CASSSGYQPQHF

V gene: TRBV4-2
J gene: TRBJ1-1
D gene: NA
CDR3 protein: CASSLQGTEAFF

V gene: TRBV9
J gene: TRBJ1-2
D gene: NA
CDR3 protein: CASSVAGTNVYGYTF

V gene: TRBV19
J gene: TRBJ1-5
D gene: NA
CDR3 protein: CASGDIQNDQPQHF

V gene: TRBV10-1
J gene: TRBJ2-2
D gene: TRBD2
CDR3 protein: CASKTSENTGELFF

V gene: TRBV19
J gene: TRBJ1-2
D gene: NA
CDR3 protein: CASSVRGGGYTF

V gene: TRBV9
J gene: TRBJ2-7
D gene: TRBD2
CDR3 protein: CASSSGLAGGSFTYEQYF

V gene: TRBV7-9
J gene: TRBJ2-7
D gene: NA
CDR3 protein: CASSLALGSSYEQYF

V gene: TRBV4-2
J gene: TRBJ1-2
D gene: NA
CDR3 protein: CASSQDRTDLYYGYTF

V gene: TRBV29-1
J gene: TRBJ1-1
D gene: NA
CDR3 protein: CSGRGLNRGEAFF

V gene: TRBV3-1/TRBV3-2
J gene: TRBJ2-3
D gene: NA
CDR3 protein: CASSPAQGTDTQYF

V gene: TRBV4-3
J gene: TRBJ2-2
D gene: NA
CDR3 protein: CASRRSTGELFF

V gene: TRBV9
J gene: TRBJ2-1
D gene: TRBD2
CDR3 protein: CASSVRTSGGAGQFF

V gene: TRBV10-3
J gene: TRBJ1-1
D gene: NA
CDR3 protein: CAIRGVGNTEAFF

V gene: TRBV28
J gene: TRBJ1-2
D gene: TRBD1
CDR3 protein: CASSYRGARAGSTF

V gene: TRBV7-3
J gene: TRBJ2-7
D gene: NA
CDR3 protein: CASSYRPDLEEQYF

V gene: TRBV19
J gene: TRBJ1-2
D gene: NA
CDR3 protein: CASSITGPYGYTF

V gene: TRBV28
J gene: TRBJ1-4
D gene: NA
CDR3 protein: CASSFDEKLFF

V gene: TRBV5-1
J gene: TRBJ2-7
D gene: TRBD1
CDR3 protein: CASSFGDSSYEQYF

V gene: TRBV28
J gene: TRBJ1-6
D gene: NA
CDR3 protein: CASRPATHWDSPLHF

V gene: TRBV3-1/TRBV3-2
J gene: TRBJ2-2
D gene: NA
CDR3 protein: CASSLMAGLNTGELFF

V gene: TRBV27
J gene: TRBJ2-1
D gene: NA
CDR3 protein: CASRTRDPNEQFF

V gene: TRBV6-5
J gene: TRBJ1-5
D gene: TRBD1
CDR3 protein: CASRISGQGFQPQHF

V gene: TRBV7-2
J gene: TRBJ1-2
D gene: NA
CDR3 protein: CASSLDPKTGKNGGYTF

V gene: TRBV6-2/TRBV6-3
J gene: TRBJ2-7
D gene: TRBD2
CDR3 protein: CASSYLRTSGRNEQYF

V gene: TRBV27
J gene: TRBJ1-2
D gene: TRBD1
CDR3 protein: CASSAQGGNYGYTF

V gene: TRBV6-5
J gene: TRBJ1-1
D gene: NA
CDR3 protein: CASSLLTVMNTEAFF

V gene: TRBV28
J gene: TRBJ1-4
D gene: NA
CDR3 protein: CASSFASLGVGGEKLFF

V gene: TRBV5-1
J gene: TRBJ1-2
D gene: NA
CDR3 protein: CASSLEQGGRAPNGYTF

V gene: TRBV20-1
J gene: TRBJ2-7
D gene: TRBD1
CDR3 protein: CSASVTGAEQYF

V gene: TRBV3-1/TRBV3-2
J gene: TRBJ1-2
D gene: NA
CDR3 protein: CASSQGGNGYTF